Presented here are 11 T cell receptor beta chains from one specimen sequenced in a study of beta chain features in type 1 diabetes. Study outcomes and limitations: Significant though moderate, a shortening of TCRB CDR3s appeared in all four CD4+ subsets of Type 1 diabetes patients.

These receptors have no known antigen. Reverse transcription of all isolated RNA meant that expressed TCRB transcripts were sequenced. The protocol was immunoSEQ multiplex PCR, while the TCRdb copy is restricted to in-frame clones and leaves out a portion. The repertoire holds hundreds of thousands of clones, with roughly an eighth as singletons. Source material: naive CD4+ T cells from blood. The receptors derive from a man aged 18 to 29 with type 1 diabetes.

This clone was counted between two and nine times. The CDR3 DNA is TGTGCCAGCAGCTTAATCGGTACGGGGAACACTGAAGCTTTCTTT. This translates into CASSLIGTGNTEAFF. The rearrangement joins TRBV7-2 to TRBJ1-1, with no clear D. Per germline, CDR1 SGHTA and CDR2 FQGNSA. Trimming removed 2 bases at V and 1 base at J, with 11 bases between. This CDR3 contains 15 residues.

The CDR3 region has the DNA TGCGCCAGCAGCCGCCCCCTGGCAGATACGCAGTATTTT. Translation: CASSRPLADTQYF. V gene TRBV10-2 combines with J gene TRBJ2-3; D not certain. V was clipped by 6 bases and J by 4 bases, with 11 bases between them. Germline assignment: CDR1 WSHSY and CDR2 SAAADI. The CDR3 covers 13 residues.

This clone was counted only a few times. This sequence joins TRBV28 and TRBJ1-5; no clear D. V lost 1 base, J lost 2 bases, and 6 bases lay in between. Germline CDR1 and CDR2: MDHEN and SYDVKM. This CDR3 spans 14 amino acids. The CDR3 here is CASSLSRGNQPQHF. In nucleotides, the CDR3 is TGTGCCAGCAGTTTATCTAGGGGCAATCAGCCCCAGCATTTT.

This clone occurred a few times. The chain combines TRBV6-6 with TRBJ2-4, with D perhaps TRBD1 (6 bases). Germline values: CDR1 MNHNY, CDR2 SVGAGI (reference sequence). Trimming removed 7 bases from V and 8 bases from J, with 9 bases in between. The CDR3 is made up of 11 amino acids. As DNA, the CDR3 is TGTGCCAGCACAGGGGAATACATTCAGTACTTC. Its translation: CASTGEYIQYF.

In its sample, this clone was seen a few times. CDR3 sequence reads: CASSLLAGLNTGELFF. In DNA form, the CDR3 reads TGTGCCAGCAGCTTATTGGCAGGGTTGAACACCGGGGAGCTGTTTTTT. The chain links TRBV7-2 to TRBJ2-2, with a possible D match to TRBD1 (5 bases). V gave up 2 bases and J gave up 1 base, with 11 bases separating them. CDR1 and CDR2 from the germline V gene are SGHTA and FQGNSA. This CDR3 region has 16 residues.

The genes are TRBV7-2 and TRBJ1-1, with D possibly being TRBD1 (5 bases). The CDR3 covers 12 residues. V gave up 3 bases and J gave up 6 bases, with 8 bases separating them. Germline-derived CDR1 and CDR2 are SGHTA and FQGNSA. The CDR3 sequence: CASSFGTSEAFF. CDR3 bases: TGTGCCAGCAGCTTTGGGACTTCTGAAGCTTTCTTT.

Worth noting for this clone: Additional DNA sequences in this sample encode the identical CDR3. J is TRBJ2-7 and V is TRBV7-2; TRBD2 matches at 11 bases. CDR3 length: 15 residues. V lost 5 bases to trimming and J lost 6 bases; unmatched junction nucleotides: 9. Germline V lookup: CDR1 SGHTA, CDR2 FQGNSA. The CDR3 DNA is TGTGCCAGCAGCGGTCGGGGGACTAGCGGCGCCGAGCAGTACTTC. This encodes CASSGRGTSGAEQYF. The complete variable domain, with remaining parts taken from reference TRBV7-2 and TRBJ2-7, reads GAGVSQSPSNKVTEKGKDVELRCDPISGHTALYWYRQSLGQGLEFLIYFQGNSAPDKSGLPSDRFSAERTGGSVSTLTIQRTQQEDSAVYLCASSGRGTSGAEQYFGPGTRLTVT.

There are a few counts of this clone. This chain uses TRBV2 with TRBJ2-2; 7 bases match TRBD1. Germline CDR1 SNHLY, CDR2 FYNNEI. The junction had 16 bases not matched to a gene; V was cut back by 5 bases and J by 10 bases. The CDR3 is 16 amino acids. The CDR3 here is CASSYRGLMYLSELFF. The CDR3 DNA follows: TGTGCCAGCAGTTACAGGGGTTTAATGTATCTATCGGAGCTGTTTTTT.

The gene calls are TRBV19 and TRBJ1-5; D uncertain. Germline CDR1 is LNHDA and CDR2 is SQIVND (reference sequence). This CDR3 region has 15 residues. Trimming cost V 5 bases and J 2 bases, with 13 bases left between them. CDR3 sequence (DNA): TGTGCCAGTAGTTCTCCAAGTGCTGGCAATCAGCCCCAGCATTTT. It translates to CASSSPSAGNQPQHF.

CDR3 sequence: CASSLTQSSYEQYF. The DNA for the CDR3 is TGTGCCAGCAGCTTAACGCAGAGCTCCTACGAGCAGTACTTC. V usage is TRBV7-6 and J usage is TRBJ2-7; D is undetermined. Between the trimmed V and J ends, which lost 2 bases and 0 bases, there was a span of 8 bases. The V gene's germline CDR1 is SGHVS and CDR2 FNYEAQ. The CDR3 covers 14 residues.

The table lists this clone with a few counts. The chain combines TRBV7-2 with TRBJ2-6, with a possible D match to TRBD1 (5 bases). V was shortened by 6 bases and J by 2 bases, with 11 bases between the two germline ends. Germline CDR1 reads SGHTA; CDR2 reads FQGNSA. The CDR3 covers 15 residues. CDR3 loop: CASRYPGTGANVLTF. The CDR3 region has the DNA TGTGCCAGCAGGTATCCAGGGACTGGGGCCAACGTCCTGACTTTC.